The present TCR beta chain was sequenced within a study of CD8+ T cells in alopecia areata. About the research overall: Oral tofacitinib, 5 to 10 mg twice daily, was given in an open-label trial.

Germline V gene sequence: CDR1 SQVTM, CDR2 ANQGSEA. The CDR3 is 13 residues long. V shed 5 bases and J 5 bases; nucleotides not matched to a gene: 5. RNA was extracted and reverse transcribed into cDNA as the sequencing template. Assay used: immunoSEQ multiplex PCR; TCRdb lists only in-frame clones, some missing. The repertoire includes 200,000 to 250,000 clones, 57% of them detected once, and 0.45% sits in the top ten. A word on this clone: Its antigen is as yet unknown.

Whole-study results and caveats: Shared TCR sequences were less clear between patients than in mice, possibly partly from HLA diversity.

The TCR sequence derives from a human donor with alopecia areata. Source: CD4+ T cells sorted from blood, taken at week 0. The rearrangement links TRBV29-1 to TRBJ2-1; 8 nucleotides align to TRBD2. The CDR3 DNA follows: TGCAGCGTTTTCACTAGCGGCAACAATGAGCAGTTCTTC. It is translated as CSVFTSGNNEQFF.